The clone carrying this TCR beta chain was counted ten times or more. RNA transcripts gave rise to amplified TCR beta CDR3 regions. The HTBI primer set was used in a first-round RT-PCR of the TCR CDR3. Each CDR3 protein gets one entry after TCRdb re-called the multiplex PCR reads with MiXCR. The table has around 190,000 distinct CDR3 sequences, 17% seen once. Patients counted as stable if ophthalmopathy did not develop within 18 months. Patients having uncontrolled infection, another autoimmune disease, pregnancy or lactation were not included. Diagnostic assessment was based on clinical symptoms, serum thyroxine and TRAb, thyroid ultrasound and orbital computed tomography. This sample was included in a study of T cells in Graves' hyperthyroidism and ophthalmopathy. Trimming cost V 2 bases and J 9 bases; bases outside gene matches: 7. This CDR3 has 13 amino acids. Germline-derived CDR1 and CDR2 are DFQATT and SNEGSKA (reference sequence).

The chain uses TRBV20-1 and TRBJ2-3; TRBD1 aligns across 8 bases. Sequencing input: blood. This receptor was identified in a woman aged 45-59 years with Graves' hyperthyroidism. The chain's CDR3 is CSARSQGGFTQYF. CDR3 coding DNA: TGCAGTGCTAGATCACAGGGGGGATTCACGCAGTATTTT.